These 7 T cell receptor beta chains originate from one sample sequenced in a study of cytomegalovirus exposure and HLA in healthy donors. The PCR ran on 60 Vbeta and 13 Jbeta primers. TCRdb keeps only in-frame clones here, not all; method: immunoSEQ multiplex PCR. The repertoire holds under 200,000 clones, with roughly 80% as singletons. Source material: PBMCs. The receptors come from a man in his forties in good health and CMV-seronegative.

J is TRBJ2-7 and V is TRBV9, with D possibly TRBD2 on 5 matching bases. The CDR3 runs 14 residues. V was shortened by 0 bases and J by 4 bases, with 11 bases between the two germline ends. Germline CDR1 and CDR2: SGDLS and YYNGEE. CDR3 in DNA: TGTGCCAGCAGCGTAGCGGAAGGGAGATACGAGCAGTACTTC. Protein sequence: CASSVAEGRYEQYF.

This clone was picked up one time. The CDR3 DNA follows: TGTGCCAGCAGCTCTCGAACGGAGGGTCCAAACATTCAGTACTTC. Amino acids: CASSSRTEGPNIQYF. This chain connects TRBV5-6 to TRBJ2-4; TRBD2 is a possible D gene (6 bases). The CDR3 has 15 residues. Deletions cut 3 bases from V and 6 bases from J, with 16 bases between. Germline V gene sequence: CDR1 SGHDT, CDR2 YYEEEE.

The CDR3 here is CASSDGTVNTGELFF. The CDR3 DNA sequence: TGCGCCAGCAGTGACGGGACAGTGAACACCGGGGAGCTGTTTTTT. J is TRBJ2-2 and V is TRBV10-1, with 7 bases lining up with TRBD1. The J segment lost 1 base and the V segment lost 3 bases, leaving 2 bases of the junction unmatched. The CDR3 is 15 residues long. Germline CDR1 and CDR2: WNHNN and SYGVQD (reference sequence).

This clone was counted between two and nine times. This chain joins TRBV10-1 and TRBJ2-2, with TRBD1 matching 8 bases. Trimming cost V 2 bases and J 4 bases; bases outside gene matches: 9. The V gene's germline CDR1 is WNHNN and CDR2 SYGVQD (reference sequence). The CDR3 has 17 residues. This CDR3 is CASSEIRTGWVTGELFF. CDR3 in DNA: TGCGCCAGCAGTGAGATTCGGACAGGGTGGGTCACCGGGGAGCTGTTTTTT.

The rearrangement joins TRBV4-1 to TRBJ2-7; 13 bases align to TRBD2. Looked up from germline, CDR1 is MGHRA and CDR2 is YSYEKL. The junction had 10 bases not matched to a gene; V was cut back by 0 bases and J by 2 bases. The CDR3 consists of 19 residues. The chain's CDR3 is CASSQDRTSGGQTTYEQYF. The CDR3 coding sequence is TGCGCCAGCAGCCAAGACCGGACTAGCGGGGGCCAGACTACCTACGAGCAGTACTTC.

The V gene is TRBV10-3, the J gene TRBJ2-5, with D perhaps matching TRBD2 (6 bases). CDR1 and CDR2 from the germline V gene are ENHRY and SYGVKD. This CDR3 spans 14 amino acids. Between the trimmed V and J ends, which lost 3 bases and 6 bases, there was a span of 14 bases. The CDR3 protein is CAISDGGEYKTQYF. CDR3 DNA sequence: TGTGCCATCAGTGATGGAGGGGAGTATAAGACCCAGTACTTC.

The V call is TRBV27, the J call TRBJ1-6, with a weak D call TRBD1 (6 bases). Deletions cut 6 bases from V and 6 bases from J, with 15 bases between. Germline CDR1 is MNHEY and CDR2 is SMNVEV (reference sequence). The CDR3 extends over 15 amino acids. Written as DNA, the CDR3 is TGTGCCAGCAGACTCATAACAGGGAGTAATTCACCCCTCCACTTT. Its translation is CASRLITGSNSPLHF.